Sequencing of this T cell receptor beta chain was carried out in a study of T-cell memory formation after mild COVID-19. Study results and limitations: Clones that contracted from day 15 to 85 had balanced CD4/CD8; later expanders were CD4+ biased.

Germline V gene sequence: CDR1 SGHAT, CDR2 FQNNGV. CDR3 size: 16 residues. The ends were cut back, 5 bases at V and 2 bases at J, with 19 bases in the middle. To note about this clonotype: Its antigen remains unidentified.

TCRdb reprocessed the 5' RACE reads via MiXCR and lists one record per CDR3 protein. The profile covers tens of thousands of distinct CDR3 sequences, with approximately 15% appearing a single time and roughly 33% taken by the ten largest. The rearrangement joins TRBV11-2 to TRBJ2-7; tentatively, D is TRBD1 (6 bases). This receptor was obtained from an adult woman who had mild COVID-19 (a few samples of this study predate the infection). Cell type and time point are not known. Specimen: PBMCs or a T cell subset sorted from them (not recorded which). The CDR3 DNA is TGTGCCAGCAGCCACCCCGGGACAAAGGGGGCCTACGAGCAGTACTTC. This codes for CASSHPGTKGAYEQYF. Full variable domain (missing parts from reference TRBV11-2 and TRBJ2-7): EAGVAQSPRYKIIEKRQSVAFWCNPISGHATLYWYQQILGQGPKLLIQFQNNGVVDDSQLPKDRFSAERLKGVDSTLKIQPAKLEDSAVYLCASSHPGTKGAYEQYFGPGTRLTVT.